Below are 15 T cell receptor beta chains sequenced from a single sample in a study of beta chain features in type 1 diabetes (dated by TCRdb to 2017 to 2018). What the research found in general, with its limitations: A moderate but significant shortening of TCRB CDR3 length was observed in type 1 diabetes patients in all four CD4+ subsets.

Libraries came from the immunoSEQ multiplex PCR assay. The entire isolated RNA was reverse transcribed using the High Capacity cDNA Reverse Transcription Kit, and thus expressed TCRB transcripts were sequenced. In TCRdb, the immuneACCESS table is reduced to in-frame sequences with V and J assigned. These tables do not hold every clone; where another copy was compared, an unresolved V gene accounts for under half, and the others remain unexplained. The sample table holds about 700,000 clones, of which 13% were seen once. The top ten clonotypes cover 0.022% of the sample. These receptors have no known antigen. Specimen: naive CD4+ T cells from blood. The cell subset or site tag for this specimen amounts to: true naive CD4+ T cells. The receptors originated from a man aged 18 to 30 with type 1 diabetes.

The chain combines TRBV5-1 with TRBJ2-1; 8 positions agree with TRBD2. CDR1 is SGHRS and CDR2 is YFSETQ in the germline V gene. V lost 1 base to trimming and J lost 6 bases; unmatched junction nucleotides: 6. CDR3 length: 15 residues. The CDR3 DNA reads as TGCGCCAGCAGCTTGCCGAAAGCGGGGGCCAATGAGCAGTTCTTC. The encoded protein is CASSLPKAGANEQFF.

This clone has just a few counts. The same CDR3 arises from other DNA sequences in this sample as well. V usage is TRBV30 and J usage is TRBJ1-2; maybe TRBD1 (5 bases). This CDR3 comprises 12 residues. Germline CDR1 and CDR2: GTSNPN and SVGIG (reference sequence). With 2 bases removed from V and 3 bases from J, the gap between germline ends came to 7 bases. The CDR3, as DNA: TGTGCCTGGAGTACAGGTGACTATGGCTACACCTTC. Translation: CAWSTGDYGYTF.

This clone has only one observation. The rearrangement joins TRBV6-6 to TRBJ1-4, with 8 bases aligning to TRBD1. V lost 5 bases and J lost 7; bases outside the gene matches: 6. Germline V CDR1 and CDR2: MNHNY, SVGAGI (reference sequence). The CDR3 length is 14 residues. This CDR3 reads CASSQGQGGEKLFF. For the CDR3, the DNA is TGTGCCAGCAGTCAAGGACAGGGAGGTGAAAAACTGTTTTTT.

The chain has TRBV7-2 and TRBJ1-2, with D perhaps TRBD1 (6 bases). Trimming pared 5 bases from V and 6 bases from J, leaving 16 bases between. This CDR3 is 14 amino acids long. CDR1 and CDR2 from the germline V gene are SGHTA and FQGNSA. CDR3 protein: CASSPNGQIDGYTF. The CDR3 nucleotides read TGTGCCAGCAGCCCGAACGGACAGATAGATGGCTACACCTTC. The full variable domain, in which reference TRBV7-2 and TRBJ1-2 provide the parts outside the CDR3, is GAGVSQSPSNKVTEKGKDVELRCDPISGHTALYWYRQSLGQGLEFLIYFQGNSAPDKSGLPSDRFSAERTGGSVSTLTIQRTQQEDSAVYLCASSPNGQIDGYTFGSGTRLTVV.

This chain uses TRBV10-3 with TRBJ1-1; D call uncertain. There are 14 residues in the CDR3. CDR1 and CDR2 (germline): ENHRY, SYGVKD. Trimming removed 2 bases from V and 5 bases from J, with 12 bases in between. The CDR3 DNA reads as TGTGCCATCAGTGAGGGGGAGGGTTGGACTGAAGCTTTCTTT. It yields the protein CAISEGEGWTEAFF.

This chain connects TRBV4-1 to TRBJ1-2; the D gene is possibly TRBD1 (6 bases). V lost 0 bases, J lost 8 bases, and 25 bases lay in between. Germline V gives CDR1 MGHRA, CDR2 YSYEKL. The CDR3 totals 18 residues. This CDR3 reads CASSQDGRTATPLAGYTF. As DNA, the CDR3 is TGCGCCAGCAGCCAAGATGGCCGGACAGCGACACCCCTGGCGGGCTACACCTTC.

This clone was detected only a few times. The V and J genes are TRBV2 and TRBJ1-1; 7 bases line up with TRBD1. CDR3 length equals 14 residues. In germline, CDR1 is SNHLY, CDR2 FYNNEI. V lost 9 bases and J lost 3; bases outside the gene matches: 10. CDR3 region: CASLSGGWDTEAFF. In DNA form, the CDR3 reads TGTGCCAGTCTTTCAGGGGGTTGGGACACTGAAGCTTTCTTT.

The V call is TRBV30, the J call TRBJ2-4, with D tentatively TRBD1 or TRBD2 (5 bases each). V was pared by 5 bases and J by 5 bases, with 10 bases between. This CDR3 has 12 amino acids. Germline values: CDR1 GTSNPN, CDR2 SVGIG (reference sequence). The CDR3 bases are TGTGCCTGGGCCGGGACCCAAAACATTCAGTACTTC. Translation: CAWAGTQNIQYF.

The chain uses TRBV6-5 and TRBJ1-4; D remains ambiguous. V gave up 6 bases and J gave up 0 bases, with 11 bases separating them. Per germline, CDR1 MNHEY and CDR2 SVGAGI. CDR3 size: 15 residues. CDR3 nucleotides: TGTGCCAGCAGCCCCAAGAGGGCAACTAATGAAAAACTGTTTTTT. Amino acids: CASSPKRATNEKLFF.

The genes are TRBV7-9 and TRBJ1-1; D unresolved. The CDR3 length is 13 residues. Germline V gene lookup returns CDR1 SEHNR and CDR2 FQNEAQ (reference sequence). Trimming took 5 bases from V and 9 from J, leaving 16 bases between them. The CDR3 region has the DNA TGTGCCAGCAGCCTGACATCCCCGGAGAAAGCTTTCTTT. Translating gives CASSLTSPEKAFF.

This clone was recorded a few times. This sample includes further DNA sequences coding for the same CDR3. The V and J genes are TRBV27 and TRBJ1-5, with D hard to call. This CDR3 contains 12 residues. Germline-derived CDR1 and CDR2 are MNHEY and SMNVEV (reference sequence). The V gene lost 3 bases and the J gene lost 4 bases, with 4 bases spanning the gap. The CDR3 spells CASSFGNQPQHF. The CDR3 nucleotides are TGTGCCAGCAGTTTTGGGAATCAGCCCCAGCATTTT.

This clone was seen a handful of times. The V and J genes are TRBV6-1 and TRBJ1-5; D might be TRBD1 (5 bases). This CDR3 contains 16 residues. The germline V gene encodes CDR1 MNHNS and CDR2 SASEGT. Trimming pared 2 bases from V and 1 base from J, leaving 12 bases between. CDR3 in amino acids: CASSEPRTTSNQPQHF. CDR3 sequence (DNA): TGTGCCAGCAGTGAACCAAGGACAACAAGCAATCAGCCCCAGCATTTT.

This clone was counted only a few times. The rearrangement joins TRBV2 to TRBJ1-2; D is ambiguous. Trimming removed 2 bases from V and 8 bases from J, with 9 bases in between. CDR3 length equals 12 residues. The germline V gene encodes CDR1 SNHLY and CDR2 FYNNEI. DNA for the CDR3: TGTGCCAGCAGTGAATCGCCTTGGGGCTACACCTTC. The encoded protein is CASSESPWGYTF.

This clone was detected only a few times. The chain recombines TRBV7-8 with TRBJ1-1; a weak D match, TRBD1 (6 bases). The CDR3 has 12 residues. Per germline, CDR1 SGHVS and CDR2 FQNEAQ. V was clipped by 6 bases and J by 10 bases, with 15 bases between them. The CDR3, as DNA: TGTGCCAGCAGACCAACACAGGGCGCAGCTTTCTTT. Its translation is CASRPTQGAAFF.

The V call is TRBV6-5, the J call TRBJ1-2; no firm D call. This CDR3 is 13 amino acids long. V lost 6 bases and J lost 8, with 16 bases in between. Germline CDR1 MNHEY, CDR2 SVGAGI. CDR3: CASSPELIEGYTF. The CDR3 DNA follows: TGTGCCAGCAGCCCAGAACTTATCGAGGGCTACACCTTC.